The 24 T cell receptor beta chains below come from one sample, sequenced in a study of post-analysis software for immune sequencing data. Study results and limitations: When patients were compared with controls, 4 or 5 TRBV segments were more frequent, TRBV5-6, TRBV5-1 and TRBV20-1 among them.

Each TCR beta cDNA library carried unique molecular identifiers. TCRdb used MiXCR to reprocess the PCR reads, holding one entry per CDR3 protein. This sample has a few hundred thousand distinct CDR3 sequences, with approximately 37% found just once. These receptors are not linked to any known antigen. Sequencing used blood. The receptors originated from a girl aged 2 to 9 with multiple sclerosis.

In its sample, this clonotype was seen a few times. The chain has TRBV5-1 and TRBJ1-2; possible D gene TRBD1, 6 bases. Germline values: CDR1 SGHRS, CDR2 YFSETQ. Between the trimmed V and J ends, which lost 7 bases and 4 bases, there was a span of 20 bases. The CDR3 totals 15 residues. The CDR3 DNA follows: TGCGCCAGCCGTCTTTCACAGGGAGTTGCCTATGGCTACACCTTC. This translates into CASRLSQGVAYGYTF.

The chain has TRBV7-3 and TRBJ1-5; D gene uncertain. CDR3 length: 13 amino acids. The V gene lost 5 bases and the J gene lost 7 bases, with 12 bases spanning the gap. The germline V gene encodes CDR1 SGHTA and CDR2 FQGTGA. The chain's CDR3 is CASSVDASQPQHF. CDR3 in DNA: TGTGCCAGCAGCGTAGACGCATCCCAGCCCCAGCATTTT.

This chain connects TRBV3-1 to TRBJ2-3; 9 nucleotides match TRBD2. This CDR3 comprises 16 residues. The germline V gene encodes CDR1 LGHDT and CDR2 YNNKEL (reference sequence). Trimming at V came to 3 bases and at J to 6 bases, leaving 10 bases not matched to a gene. The CDR3 DNA sequence: TGTGCCAGCAGCCACTCTAGCGGGGATGGCGGGGATACGCAGTATTTT. Translated: CASSHSSGDGGDTQYF.

The CDR3 coding sequence is TGTGCCAGCAGCAATTCACAAGGGAACGGAATAGCCAAAAACATTCAGTACTTC. Translated, it gives CASSNSQGNGIAKNIQYF. The V gene is TRBV11-2, the J gene TRBJ2-4; D gene ambiguous. Germline V CDR1 and CDR2: SGHAT, FQNNGV. CDR3 length equals 18 residues. Trimming stripped 5 bases from V and 0 bases from J, with 20 bases between.

CDR3 protein: CASSQSVPSYNEQYF. The DNA of the CDR3 is TGTGCCAGCAGCCAGTCCGTCCCCTCGTACAATGAGCAGTACTTC. The chain links TRBV6-5 to TRBJ2-1, with D uncertain. TRBJ2-7 matches the DNA end more closely, so the J call is doubtful. Germline CDR1 MNHEY, CDR2 SVGAGI. The CDR3 contains 15 residues.

This clonotype was detected a few times. This chain joins TRBV11-2 and TRBJ1-2, with 7 bases aligning to TRBD1. With V trimmed by 3 bases and J by 6 bases, 7 bases remained unmatched. Germline CDR1 is SGHAT and CDR2 is FQNNGV. This CDR3 contains 14 residues. The CDR3 DNA sequence: TGTGCCAGCAGCTTCTCGACAGGGTTGGATGGCTACACCTTC. It is translated as CASSFSTGLDGYTF.

This clonotype appeared many times. The chain carries TRBV12-3 or TRBV12-4 and TRBJ2-5; D ambiguous. V shed 3 bases and J shed 5 bases, with 7 bases lying between them. The CDR3 is 12 amino acids. The CDR3: CASSLVAETQYF. The CDR3 DNA reads TGTGCCAGCAGTTTGGTGGCGGAGACCCAGTACTTC.

This clonotype showed up just a few times. The chain joins TRBV6-1 to TRBJ1-6, with 8 bases matching TRBD1. This CDR3 contains 13 residues. The V and J ends lost 10 bases and 7 bases, in that order; junction bases with no gene match: 6. Germline CDR1 reads MNHNS; CDR2 reads SASEGT. The CDR3 protein is CANQGARNSPLHF. The CDR3 bases are TGTGCCAATCAGGGGGCGCGAAATTCACCCCTCCACTTT.

This clonotype has just a few counts. This sequence joins TRBV5-1 and TRBJ2-1; no firm D call. V was pared by 4 bases and J by 0 bases, with 23 bases between. Germline CDR1 reads SGHRS; CDR2 reads YFSETQ. The CDR3 covers 19 residues. CDR3 protein: CASSRGPFLGGSSYNEQFF. The CDR3 nucleotides are TGCGCCAGCAGCCGAGGTCCCTTTTTAGGCGGCAGCTCCTACAATGAGCAGTTCTTC.

The chain carries TRBV2 and TRBJ2-1, with unresolved D. Trimming stripped 6 bases from V and 8 bases from J, with 14 bases between. This CDR3 is 13 amino acids long. The germline CDR1 and CDR2 sequences are SNHLY and FYNNEI. The CDR3 nucleotides read TGTGCCAGCAGACTGGACCCCTTGGATGAGCAGTTCTTC. Translating it yields CASRLDPLDEQFF.

The chain couples TRBV15 to TRBJ2-7; no clear D gene. Germline V gene sequence: CDR1 LNHNV, CDR2 YYDKDF (reference sequence). The CDR3 covers 14 residues. Trimming left V 0 bases short and J 2 bases short, with 8 bases between. The CDR3 reads CATSRDRATYEQYF. In DNA, the CDR3 is TGTGCCACCAGCAGAGATCGGGCAACCTACGAGCAGTACTTC.

The chain couples TRBV29-1 to TRBJ1-2, with a weak D call TRBD1 (6 bases). The CDR3 is made up of 12 amino acids. CDR1 and CDR2 from the germline V gene are SQVTM and ANQGSEA. V lost 8 bases, J lost 2 bases, and 12 bases lay in between. CDR3 nucleotides: TGCAGCACCAAGGACAGCAACTATGGCTACACCTTC. Residues: CSTKDSNYGYTF.

There are a few counts of this clonotype. V usage is TRBV19 and J usage is TRBJ1-1; 8 bases agree with TRBD1. V was clipped by 8 bases and J by 6 bases; unmatched bases: 11. Germline CDR1 LNHDA, CDR2 SQIVND (reference sequence). The CDR3 has 14 amino acids. The CDR3 region has the DNA TGTGCCAGTGAAACAGGGGGTGGCATGTCTGAAGCTTTCTTT. It yields the protein CASETGGGMSEAFF. Combining the CDR3 with reference TRBV19 and TRBJ1-1 gives the whole variable domain DGGITQSPKYLFRKEGQNVTLSCEQNLNHDAMYWYRQDPGQGLRLIYYSQIVNDFQKGDIAEGYSVSREKKESFPLTVTSAQKNPTAFYLCASETGGGMSEAFFGQGTRLTVV.

The chain links TRBV20-1 to TRBJ1-4, with no clear D. Trimming stripped 1 base from V and 8 bases from J, with 5 bases between. This CDR3 has 11 amino acids. Germline V lookup: CDR1 DFQATT, CDR2 SNEGSKA (reference sequence). The CDR3 DNA is TGCAGTGCTAGAGTCGGGGAAAAACTGTTTTTT. It codes for CSARVGEKLFF.

Remarks on this clonotype: At one boundary the junction diverges from the germline segment, which might be a read error. This chain uses TRBV6-6 with TRBJ2-7, with D unclear. The CDR3 runs 14 residues. The V gene's germline CDR1 is MNHNY and CDR2 SVGAGI (reference sequence). The CDR3 DNA follows: TGTGTCAGCACTCAAATGGGCCTGAACTACGAGCAGTACTTC. Protein sequence: CVSTQMGLNYEQYF.

The CDR3 nucleotides are TGTGCCAGCAGCCCCCACCCAACTAGCGGGAGAATGAGAGTCGGGTACAATGAGCAGTTCTTC. Its translation: CASSPHPTSGRMRVGYNEQFF. This chain connects TRBV7-8 to TRBJ2-1, with 11 positions matching TRBD2. From germline, CDR1 is SGHVS and CDR2 FQNEAQ. V shed 5 bases and J 4 bases; nucleotides not matched to a gene: 22. This CDR3 has 21 amino acids.

This clonotype has more than one count but fewer than ten. Written as DNA, the CDR3 is TGCAGCGCCGTGCGGGACTGGGGGTACGAGCAGTACTTC. Its translation is CSAVRDWGYEQYF. The V gene is TRBV29-1, the J gene TRBJ2-7; maybe TRBD2 (6 bases). The germline V gene encodes CDR1 SQVTM and CDR2 ANQGSEA. The CDR3 has 13 amino acids. V lost 7 bases, J lost 4 bases, and 17 bases lay in between.

The V and J genes are TRBV21-1 and TRBJ2-3; TRBD2, as called in the table, went unchecked against the DNA. TRBV21-1 is described as a pseudogene. The CDR3 length is 17 residues. The CDR3 sequence: CASSIVRPSGSTDTQYF. For the CDR3, the DNA is TGTGCCAGCAGCATTGTACGGCCTAGCGGGAGCACAGATACGCAGTATTTT.

The gene calls are TRBV28 and TRBJ2-3; 7 bases are shared with TRBD2. CDR1 is MDHEN, CDR2 SYDVKM, per germline. Germline trimming cut 4 bases from V and 3 bases from J; bases unmatched to any gene: 10. The CDR3 length is 16 residues. In DNA, the CDR3 is TGTGCCAGCAGTTCTCAGGGCGGGAGCCTAACAGATACGCAGTATTTT. It is translated as CASSSQGGSLTDTQYF.

As for this clonotype: One base away lies a much larger clone, so this may be a sequencing read error. The chain couples TRBV4-1 to TRBJ2-1, with 9 bases aligning to TRBD2. Germline CDR1 and CDR2: MGHRA and YSYEKL. The length of the CDR3 is 15 residues. The CDR3 coding sequence is TGCGCCAGCAGCCAAGCTAGCGGGGCCTACAATAAGCAGTTCTTC. This sequence encodes CASSQASGAYNKQFF.

V usage is TRBV7-8 and J usage is TRBJ2-3; 9 nucleotides match TRBD1. The germline V gene has CDR1 SGHVS and CDR2 FQNEAQ. The CDR3 sequence is 17 residues long. V shed 3 bases and J 2 bases; nucleotides not matched to a gene: 9. The CDR3 DNA is TGTGCCAGCAGCTTTCCCAGGACAGGGGTTTCCACAGATACGCAGTATTTT. Protein sequence: CASSFPRTGVSTDTQYF.

In this sample, this clonotype turned up a few times. The J gene is TRBJ2-7, the V gene TRBV7-6; 7 bases line up with TRBD2. Germline-derived CDR1 and CDR2 are SGHVS and FNYEAQ. The CDR3 runs to 13 residues. V lost 3 bases and J lost 6; bases outside the gene matches: 5. CDR3 coding DNA: TGTGCCAGCAGCTTCGGGGAGGGAGCCGAGCAGTACTTC. This translates into CASSFGEGAEQYF.

This clonotype has a handful of counts. This rearrangement joins TRBV5-1 to TRBJ2-7, with a weak D call TRBD2 (6 bases). This CDR3 region has 14 residues. From germline, CDR1 is SGHRS and CDR2 YFSETQ. Trimming removed 5 bases at V and 2 bases at J, with 14 bases between. The CDR3 loop reads CASRAVGGTYEQYF. The DNA for the CDR3 is TGCGCCAGCAGGGCCGTGGGCGGGACCTACGAGCAGTACTTC.

The chain uses TRBV4-1 and TRBJ2-1; the D gene is possibly TRBD2 (6 bases). Trimming took off 0 bases at V and 13 bases at J, with 10 bases between the two ends. The length of the CDR3 is 12 residues. Germline V gives CDR1 MGHRA, CDR2 YSYEKL. This chain's CDR3 is CASSQEGGSQFF. CDR3 coding DNA: TGCGCCAGCAGCCAAGAAGGAGGGAGCCAGTTCTTC.